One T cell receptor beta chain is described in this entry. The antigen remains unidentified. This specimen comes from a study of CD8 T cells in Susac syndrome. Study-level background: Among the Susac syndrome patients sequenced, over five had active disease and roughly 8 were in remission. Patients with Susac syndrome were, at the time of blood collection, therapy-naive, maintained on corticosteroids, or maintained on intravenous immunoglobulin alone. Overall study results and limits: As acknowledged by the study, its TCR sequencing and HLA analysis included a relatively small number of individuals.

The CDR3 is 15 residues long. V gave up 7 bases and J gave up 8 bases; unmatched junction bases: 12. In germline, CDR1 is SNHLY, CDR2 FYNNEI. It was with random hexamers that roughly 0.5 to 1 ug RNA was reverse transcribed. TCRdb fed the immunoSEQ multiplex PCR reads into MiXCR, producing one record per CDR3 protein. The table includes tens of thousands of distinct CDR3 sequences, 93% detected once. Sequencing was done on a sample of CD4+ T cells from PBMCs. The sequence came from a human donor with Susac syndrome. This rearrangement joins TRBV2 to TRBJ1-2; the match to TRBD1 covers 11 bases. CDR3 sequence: CASTTLPGQGEGYTF. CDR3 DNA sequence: TGTGCCAGCACTACTCTACCGGGACAGGGGGAAGGCTACACCTTC.